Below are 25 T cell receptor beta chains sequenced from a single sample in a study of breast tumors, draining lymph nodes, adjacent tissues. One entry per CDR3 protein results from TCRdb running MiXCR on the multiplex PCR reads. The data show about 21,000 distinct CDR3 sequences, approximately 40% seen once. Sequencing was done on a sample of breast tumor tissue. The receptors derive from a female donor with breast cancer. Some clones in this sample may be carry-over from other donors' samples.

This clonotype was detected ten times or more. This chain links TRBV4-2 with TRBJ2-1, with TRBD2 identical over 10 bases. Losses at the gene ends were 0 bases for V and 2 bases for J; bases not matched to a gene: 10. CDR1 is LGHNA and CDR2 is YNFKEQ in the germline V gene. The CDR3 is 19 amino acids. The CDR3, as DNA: TGTGCCAGCAGCCAAGAGGTACTAGCGGGACGGAATACCTACAATGAGCAGTTCTTC. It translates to CASSQEVLAGRNTYNEQFF.

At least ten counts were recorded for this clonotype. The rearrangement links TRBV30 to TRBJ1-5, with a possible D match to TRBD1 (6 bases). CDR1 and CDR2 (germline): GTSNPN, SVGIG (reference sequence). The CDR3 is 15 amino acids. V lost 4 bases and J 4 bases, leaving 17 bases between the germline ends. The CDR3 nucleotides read TGTGCCTGGACCCCCCCGGACAGAACTAATCAGCCCCAGCATTTT. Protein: CAWTPPDRTNQPQHF.

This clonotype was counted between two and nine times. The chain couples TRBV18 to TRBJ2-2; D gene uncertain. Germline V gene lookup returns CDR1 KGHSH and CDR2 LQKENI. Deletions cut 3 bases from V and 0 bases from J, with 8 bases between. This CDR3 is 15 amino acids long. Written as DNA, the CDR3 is TGTGCCAGCTCACCGAACAGCGCGAACACCGGGGAGCTGTTTTTT. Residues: CASSPNSANTGELFF.

CDR3 nucleotide sequence: TGTGCCAGCAGTGGCGGGACAGGGAAGGATACAGATACGCAGTATTTT. It yields the protein CASSGGTGKDTDTQYF. The chain couples TRBV25-1 to TRBJ2-3; TRBD1 matches 9 bases. Losses at the gene ends were 4 bases for V and 3 bases for J; bases not matched to a gene: 8. This CDR3 has 16 amino acids. CDR1 and CDR2 from the germline V gene are MGHDK and SYGVNS.

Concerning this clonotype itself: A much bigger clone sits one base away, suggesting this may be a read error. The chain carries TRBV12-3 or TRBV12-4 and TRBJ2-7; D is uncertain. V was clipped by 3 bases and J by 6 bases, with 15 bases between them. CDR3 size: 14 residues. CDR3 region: CASSFGLREAEQYF. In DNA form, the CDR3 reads TGTGCCAGCAGTTTCGGTTTGAGAGAGGCCGAGCAGTACTTC.

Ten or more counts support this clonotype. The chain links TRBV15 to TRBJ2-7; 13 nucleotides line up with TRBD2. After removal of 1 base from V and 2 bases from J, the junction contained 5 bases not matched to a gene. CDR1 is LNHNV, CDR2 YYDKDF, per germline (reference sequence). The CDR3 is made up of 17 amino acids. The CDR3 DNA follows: TGTGCCACCAGCAGAGCCGGGACTAGCGGGACCGCCTACGAGCAGTACTTC. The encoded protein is CATSRAGTSGTAYEQYF.

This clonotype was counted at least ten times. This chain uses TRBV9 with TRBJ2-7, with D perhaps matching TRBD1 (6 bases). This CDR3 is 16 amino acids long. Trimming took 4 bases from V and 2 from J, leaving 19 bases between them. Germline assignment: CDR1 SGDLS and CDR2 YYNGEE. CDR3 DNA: TGTGCCAGCAGCCCAGAACCAGGGGAAGCCCCCTACGAGCAGTACTTC. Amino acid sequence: CASSPEPGEAPYEQYF.

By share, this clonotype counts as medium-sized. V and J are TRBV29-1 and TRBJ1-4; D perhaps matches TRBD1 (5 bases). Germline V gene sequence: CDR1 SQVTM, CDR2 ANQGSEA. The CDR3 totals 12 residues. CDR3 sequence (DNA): TGCACCCTGGACAAGTGGATTGAAAAACTGTTTTTT. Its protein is CTLDKWIEKLFF.

This CDR3 reads CASSVAPGETYEQYF. Here the CDR3 DNA reads TGTGCCAGCAGCGTAGCTCCAGGGGAGACCTACGAGCAGTACTTC. The rearrangement uses TRBV9 and TRBJ2-7; a possible D gene is TRBD1 (6 bases). V was cut by 0 bases and J by 2 bases, with 12 bases left in between. The germline V gene encodes CDR1 SGDLS and CDR2 YYNGEE. There are 15 residues in the CDR3.

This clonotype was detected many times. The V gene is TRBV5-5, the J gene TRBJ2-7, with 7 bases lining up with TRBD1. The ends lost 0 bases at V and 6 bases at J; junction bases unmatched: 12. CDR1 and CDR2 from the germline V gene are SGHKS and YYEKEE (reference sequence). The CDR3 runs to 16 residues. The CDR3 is CASSLAVTGSYFEQYF. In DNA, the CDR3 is TGTGCCAGCAGCTTGGCCGTGACAGGGTCATACTTCGAGCAGTACTTC.

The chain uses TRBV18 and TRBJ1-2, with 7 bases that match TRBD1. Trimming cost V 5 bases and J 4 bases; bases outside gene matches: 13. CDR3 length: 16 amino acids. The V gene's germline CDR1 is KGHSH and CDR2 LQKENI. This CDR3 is CASSMKLDRSFYGYTF. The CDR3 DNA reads TGTGCCAGCTCAATGAAGCTGGACAGGTCGTTCTATGGCTACACCTTC.

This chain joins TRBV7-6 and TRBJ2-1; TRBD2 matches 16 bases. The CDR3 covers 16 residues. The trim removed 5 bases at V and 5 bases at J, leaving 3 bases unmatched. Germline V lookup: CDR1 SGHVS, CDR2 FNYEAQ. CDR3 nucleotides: TGTGCCAGCAGCCTAGGGACTAGCGGGGGGGACAATGAGCAGTTCTTC. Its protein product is CASSLGTSGGDNEQFF.

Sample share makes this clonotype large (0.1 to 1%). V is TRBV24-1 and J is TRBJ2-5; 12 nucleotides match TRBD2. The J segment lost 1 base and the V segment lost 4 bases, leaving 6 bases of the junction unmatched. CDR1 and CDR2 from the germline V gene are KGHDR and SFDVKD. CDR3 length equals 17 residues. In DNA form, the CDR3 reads TGTGCCACCAGTGACCCCAGGACTAGCGGGGTCCAAGAGACCCAGTACTTC. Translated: CATSDPRTSGVQETQYF.

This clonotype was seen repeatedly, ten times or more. This CDR3 is CASSLIRSYNEQFF. The CDR3 bases are TGTGCCAGCAGCTTGATTCGGTCCTACAATGAGCAGTTCTTC. The chain uses TRBV5-8 and TRBJ2-1; D ambiguous. Germline CDR1 and CDR2: SGHTS and YDEGEE. The CDR3 sequence is 14 residues long. V gave up 1 base and J gave up 1 base, with 6 bases separating them.

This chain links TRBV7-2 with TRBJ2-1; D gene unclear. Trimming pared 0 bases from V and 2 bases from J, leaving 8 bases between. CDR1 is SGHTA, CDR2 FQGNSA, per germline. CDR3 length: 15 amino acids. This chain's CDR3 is CASSLAFLTYNEQFF. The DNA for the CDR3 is TGTGCCAGCAGCTTAGCGTTCTTAACCTACAATGAGCAGTTCTTC.

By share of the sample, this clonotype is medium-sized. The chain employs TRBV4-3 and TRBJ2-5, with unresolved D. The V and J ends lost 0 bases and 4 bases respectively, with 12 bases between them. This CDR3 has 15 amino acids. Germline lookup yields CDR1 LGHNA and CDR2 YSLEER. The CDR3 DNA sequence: TGCGCCAGCAGCCAAGATTTAGGCTCGGGAGAGACCCAGTACTTC. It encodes CASSQDLGSGETQYF.

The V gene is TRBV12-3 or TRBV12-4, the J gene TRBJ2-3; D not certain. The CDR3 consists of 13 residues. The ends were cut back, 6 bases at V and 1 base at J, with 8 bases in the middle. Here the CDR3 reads CASRLLGTDTQYF. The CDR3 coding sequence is TGTGCCAGCAGGCTCTTGGGCACAGATACGCAGTATTTT.

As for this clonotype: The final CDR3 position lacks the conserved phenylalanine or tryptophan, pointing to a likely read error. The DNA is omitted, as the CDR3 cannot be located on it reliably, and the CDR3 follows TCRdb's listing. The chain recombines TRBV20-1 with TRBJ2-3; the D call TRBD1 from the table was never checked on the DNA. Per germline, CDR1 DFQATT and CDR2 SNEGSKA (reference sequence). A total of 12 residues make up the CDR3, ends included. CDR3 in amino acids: CSLKPRLDRSIL.

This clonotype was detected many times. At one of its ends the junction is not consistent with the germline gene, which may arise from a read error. Here the CDR3 reads CASGLGQLSYEQYF. The CDR3 DNA sequence: TGCGCCAGCGGCTTAGGACAGCTCTCCTACGAGCAGTACTTC. This sequence joins TRBV5-1 and TRBJ2-7; a possible D gene is TRBD1 (6 bases). CDR3 length equals 14 residues. Germline values: CDR1 SGHRS, CDR2 YFSETQ.

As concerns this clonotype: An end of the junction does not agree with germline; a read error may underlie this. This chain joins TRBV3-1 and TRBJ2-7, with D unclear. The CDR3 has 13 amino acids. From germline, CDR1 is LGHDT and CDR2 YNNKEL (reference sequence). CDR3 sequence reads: CANSQPFAYEQYF. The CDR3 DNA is TGTGCCAACAGCCAGCCCTTCGCCTACGAGCAGTACTTC.

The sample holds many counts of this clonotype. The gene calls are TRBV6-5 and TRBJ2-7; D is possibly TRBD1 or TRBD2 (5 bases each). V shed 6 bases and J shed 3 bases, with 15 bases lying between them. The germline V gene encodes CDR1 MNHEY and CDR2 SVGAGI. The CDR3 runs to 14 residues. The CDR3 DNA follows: TGTGCCAGCAGCCGCTGGGGGACGGTCTACGAGCAGTACTTC. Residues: CASSRWGTVYEQYF.

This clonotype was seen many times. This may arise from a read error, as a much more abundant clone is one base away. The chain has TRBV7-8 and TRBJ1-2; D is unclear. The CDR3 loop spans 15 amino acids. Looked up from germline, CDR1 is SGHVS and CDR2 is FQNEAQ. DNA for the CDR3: TGTGCCAGCAGCTTATCTGTCCAGTCTCCCCATGGCTACCCCTTC. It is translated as CASSLSVQSPHGYPF.

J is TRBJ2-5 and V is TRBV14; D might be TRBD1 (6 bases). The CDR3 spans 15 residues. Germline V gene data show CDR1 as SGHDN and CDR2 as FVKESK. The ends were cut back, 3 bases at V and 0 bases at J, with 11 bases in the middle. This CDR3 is CASSHYQGYQETQYF. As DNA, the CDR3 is TGTGCCAGCAGCCACTATCAGGGGTACCAAGAGACCCAGTACTTC.

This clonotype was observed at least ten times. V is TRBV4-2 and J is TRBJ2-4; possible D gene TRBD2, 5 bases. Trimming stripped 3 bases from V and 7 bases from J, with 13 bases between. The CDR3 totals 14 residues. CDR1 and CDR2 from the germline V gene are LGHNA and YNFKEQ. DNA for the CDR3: TGTGCCAGCAGCCAGGGAGATGGATTGAACATTCAGTACTTC. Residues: CASSQGDGLNIQYF.

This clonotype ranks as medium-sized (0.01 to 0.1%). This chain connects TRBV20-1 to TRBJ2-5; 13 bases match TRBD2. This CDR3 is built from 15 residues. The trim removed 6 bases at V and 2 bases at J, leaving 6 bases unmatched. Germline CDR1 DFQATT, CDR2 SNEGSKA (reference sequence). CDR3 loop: CSARTSGSWQETQYF. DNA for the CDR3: TGCAGTGCCCGGACTAGCGGGAGTTGGCAAGAGACCCAGTACTTC.